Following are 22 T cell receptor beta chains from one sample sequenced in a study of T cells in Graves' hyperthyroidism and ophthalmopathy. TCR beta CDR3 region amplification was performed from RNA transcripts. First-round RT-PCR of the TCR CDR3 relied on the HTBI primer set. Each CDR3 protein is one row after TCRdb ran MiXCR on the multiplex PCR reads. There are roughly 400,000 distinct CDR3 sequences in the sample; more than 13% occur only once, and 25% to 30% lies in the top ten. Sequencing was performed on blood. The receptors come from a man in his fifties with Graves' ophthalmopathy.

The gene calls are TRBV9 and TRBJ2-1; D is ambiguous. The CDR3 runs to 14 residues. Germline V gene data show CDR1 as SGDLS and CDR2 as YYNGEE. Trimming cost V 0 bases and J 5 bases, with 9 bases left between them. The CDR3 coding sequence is TGTGCCAGCAGCGTAGCTCCAAGGGACAATGAGCAGTTCTTC. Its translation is CASSVAPRDNEQFF.

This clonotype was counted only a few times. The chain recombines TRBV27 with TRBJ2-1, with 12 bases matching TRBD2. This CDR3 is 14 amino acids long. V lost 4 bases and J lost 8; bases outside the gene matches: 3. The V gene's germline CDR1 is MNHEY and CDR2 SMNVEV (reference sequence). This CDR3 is CASSWTSGIHEQFF. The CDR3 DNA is TGTGCCAGCAGTTGGACTAGCGGGATCCATGAGCAGTTCTTC.

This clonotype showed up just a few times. The CDR3 DNA reads TGTGCCAGCAGTCCCTATAGCGTTCGGGACAGGAGGGCCTCTGGGGCCAACGTCCTGACTTTC. It translates to CASSPYSVRDRRASGANVLTF. This chain connects TRBV7-9 to TRBJ2-6; 8 nucleotides agree with TRBD1. The V and J ends lost 6 bases and 0 bases, in that order; junction bases with no gene match: 19. The V gene's germline CDR1 is SEHNR and CDR2 FQNEAQ (reference sequence). This CDR3 contains 21 residues.

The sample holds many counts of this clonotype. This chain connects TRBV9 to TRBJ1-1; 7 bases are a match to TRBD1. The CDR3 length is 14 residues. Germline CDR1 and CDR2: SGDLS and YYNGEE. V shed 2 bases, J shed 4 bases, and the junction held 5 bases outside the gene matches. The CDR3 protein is CASSVAAGGTEAFF. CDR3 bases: TGTGCCAGCAGCGTCGCGGCAGGGGGCACTGAAGCTTTCTTT.

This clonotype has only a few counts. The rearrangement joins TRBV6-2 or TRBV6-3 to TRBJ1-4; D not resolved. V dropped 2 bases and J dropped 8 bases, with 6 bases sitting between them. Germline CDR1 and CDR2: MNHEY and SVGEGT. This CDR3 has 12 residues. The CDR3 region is CASSYPWEKLFF. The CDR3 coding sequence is TGTGCCAGCAGTTACCCTTGGGAAAAACTGTTTTTT.

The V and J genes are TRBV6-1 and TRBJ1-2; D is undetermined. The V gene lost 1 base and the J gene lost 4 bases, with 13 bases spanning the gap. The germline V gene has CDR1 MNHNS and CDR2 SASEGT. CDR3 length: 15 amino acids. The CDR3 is CASSEGGSVFYGYTF. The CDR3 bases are TGTGCCAGCAGTGAAGGAGGCAGTGTGTTCTATGGCTACACCTTC.

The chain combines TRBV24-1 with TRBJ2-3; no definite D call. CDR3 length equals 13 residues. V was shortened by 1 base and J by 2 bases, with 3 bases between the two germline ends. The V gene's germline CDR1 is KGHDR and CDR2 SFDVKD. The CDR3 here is CATSDFPTDTQYF. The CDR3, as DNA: TGTGCCACCAGTGATTTTCCCACAGATACGCAGTATTTT.

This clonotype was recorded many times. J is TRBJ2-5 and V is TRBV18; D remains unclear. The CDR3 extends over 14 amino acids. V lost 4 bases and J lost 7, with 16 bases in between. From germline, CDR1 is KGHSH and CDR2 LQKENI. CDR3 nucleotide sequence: TGTGCCAGCTCACATACCGCGGATGTGGGGACCCAGTACTTC. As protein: CASSHTADVGTQYF.

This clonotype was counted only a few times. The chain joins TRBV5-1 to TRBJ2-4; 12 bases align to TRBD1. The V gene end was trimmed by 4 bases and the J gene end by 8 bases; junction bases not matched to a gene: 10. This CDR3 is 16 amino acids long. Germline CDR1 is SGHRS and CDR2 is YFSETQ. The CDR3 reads CASSVGTGGAWDIQYF. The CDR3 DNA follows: TGCGCCAGCAGCGTCGGGACAGGGGGCGCTTGGGACATTCAGTACTTC.

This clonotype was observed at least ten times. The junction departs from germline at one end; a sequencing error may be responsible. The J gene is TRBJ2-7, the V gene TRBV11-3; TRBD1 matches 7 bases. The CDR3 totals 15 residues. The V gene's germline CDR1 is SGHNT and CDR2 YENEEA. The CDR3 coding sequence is TGTGCCAGCAGCTTAGTAGGACAGGCGTCCTCCGAGCAGTACTTC. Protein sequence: CASSLVGQASSEQYF.

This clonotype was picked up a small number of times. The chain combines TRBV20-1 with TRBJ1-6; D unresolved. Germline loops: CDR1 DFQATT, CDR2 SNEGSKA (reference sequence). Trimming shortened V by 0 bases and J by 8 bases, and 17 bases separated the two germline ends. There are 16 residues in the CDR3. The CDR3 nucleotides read TGCAGTGCTAGAGATCGGGAGCTGTTTCTTGATTCACCCCTCCACTTT. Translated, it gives CSARDRELFLDSPLHF.

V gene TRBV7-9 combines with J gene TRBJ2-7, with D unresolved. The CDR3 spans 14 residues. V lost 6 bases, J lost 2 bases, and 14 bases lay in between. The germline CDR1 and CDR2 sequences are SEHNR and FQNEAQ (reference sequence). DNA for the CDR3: TGTGCCAGCAGGCCGTCGGGCGCTACCTACGAGCAGTACTTC. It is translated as CASRPSGATYEQYF.

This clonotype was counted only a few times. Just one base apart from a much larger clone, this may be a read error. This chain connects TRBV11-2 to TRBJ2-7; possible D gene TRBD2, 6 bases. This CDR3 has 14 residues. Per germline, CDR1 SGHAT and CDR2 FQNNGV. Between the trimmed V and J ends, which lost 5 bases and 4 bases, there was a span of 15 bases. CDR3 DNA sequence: TGTGCCAGCAGCGTTGGCGGGGTTCAGTACGAGCAGTACTTC. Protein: CASSVGGVQYEQYF.

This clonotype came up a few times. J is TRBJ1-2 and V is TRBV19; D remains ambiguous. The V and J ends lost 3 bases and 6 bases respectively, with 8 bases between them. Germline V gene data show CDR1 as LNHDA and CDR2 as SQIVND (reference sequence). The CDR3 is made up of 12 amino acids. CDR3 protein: CASSISVNGYTF. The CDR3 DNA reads TGTGCCAGTAGTATTTCCGTGAATGGCTACACCTTC.

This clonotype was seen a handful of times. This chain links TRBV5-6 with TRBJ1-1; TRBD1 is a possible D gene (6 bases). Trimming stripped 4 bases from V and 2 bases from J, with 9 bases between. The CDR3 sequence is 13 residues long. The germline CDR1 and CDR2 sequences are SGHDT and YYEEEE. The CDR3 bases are TGTGCCAGCAGCCGGGACACCAACACTGAAGCTTTCTTT. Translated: CASSRDTNTEAFF.

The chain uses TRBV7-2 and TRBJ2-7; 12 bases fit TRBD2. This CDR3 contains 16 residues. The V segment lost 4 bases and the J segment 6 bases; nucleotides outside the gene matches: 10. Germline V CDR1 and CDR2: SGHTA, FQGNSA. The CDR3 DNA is TGTGCCAGCAGCTGGCCGTCTAGCGGGAGGGCCACCGAGCAGTACTTC. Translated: CASSWPSSGRATEQYF.

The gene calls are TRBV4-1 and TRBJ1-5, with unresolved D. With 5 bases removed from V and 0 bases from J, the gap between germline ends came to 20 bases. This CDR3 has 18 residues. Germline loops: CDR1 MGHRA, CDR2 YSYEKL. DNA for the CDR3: TGCGCCAGCAGCAACCGGGCCGTCACTCTCGATAGCAATCAGCCCCAGCATTTT. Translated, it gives CASSNRAVTLDSNQPQHF.

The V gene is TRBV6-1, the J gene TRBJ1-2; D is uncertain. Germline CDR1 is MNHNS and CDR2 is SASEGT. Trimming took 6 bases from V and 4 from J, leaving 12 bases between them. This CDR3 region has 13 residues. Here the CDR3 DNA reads TGTGCCAGCAGACCTGGCTCAGGCTATGGCTACACCTTC. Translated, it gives CASRPGSGYGYTF.

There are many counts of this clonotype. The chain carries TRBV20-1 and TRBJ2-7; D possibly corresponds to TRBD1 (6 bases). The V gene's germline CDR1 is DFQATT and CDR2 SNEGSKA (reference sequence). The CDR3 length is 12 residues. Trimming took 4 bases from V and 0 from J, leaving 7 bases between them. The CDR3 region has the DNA TGCAGTGCTACGGACAGCTCCTACGAGCAGTACTTC. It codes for CSATDSSYEQYF.

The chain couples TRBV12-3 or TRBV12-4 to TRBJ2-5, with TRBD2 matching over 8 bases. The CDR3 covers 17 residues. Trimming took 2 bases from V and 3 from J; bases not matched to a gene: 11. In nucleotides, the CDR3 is TGTGCCAGCAGTTTACTTAGCGGGAAGAGCGTCAAAGAGACCCAGTACTTC. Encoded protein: CASSLLSGKSVKETQYF.

CDR3 in amino acids: CASSCLGGGANVLTF. The CDR3 nucleotides are TGTGCCAGCAGTTGCTTGGGGGGTGGGGCCAACGTCCTGACTTTC. This chain links TRBV6-5 with TRBJ2-6; possibly TRBD2 for D (6 bases). The length of the CDR3 is 15 residues. V lost 4 bases to trimming and J lost 3 bases, with 10 bases between them. Germline V gene data show CDR1 as MNHEY and CDR2 as SVGAGI.

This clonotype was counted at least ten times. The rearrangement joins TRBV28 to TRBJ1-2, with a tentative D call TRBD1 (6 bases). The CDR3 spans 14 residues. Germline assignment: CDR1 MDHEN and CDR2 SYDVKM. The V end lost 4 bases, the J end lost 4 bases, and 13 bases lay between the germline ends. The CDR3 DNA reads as TGTGCCAGCAGTTGGGGGCAAGAAGGCTATGGCTACACCTTC. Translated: CASSWGQEGYGYTF.